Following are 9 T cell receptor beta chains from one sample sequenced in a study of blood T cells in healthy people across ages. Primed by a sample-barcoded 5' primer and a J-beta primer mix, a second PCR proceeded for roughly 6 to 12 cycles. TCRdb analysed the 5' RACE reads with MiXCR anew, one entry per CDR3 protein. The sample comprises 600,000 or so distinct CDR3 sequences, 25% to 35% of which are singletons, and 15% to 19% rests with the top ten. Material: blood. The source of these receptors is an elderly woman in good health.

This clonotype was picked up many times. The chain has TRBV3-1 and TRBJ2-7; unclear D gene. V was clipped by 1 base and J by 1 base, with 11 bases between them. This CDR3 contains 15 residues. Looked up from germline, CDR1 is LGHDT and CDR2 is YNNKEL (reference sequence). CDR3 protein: CASSQGNTLSYEQYF. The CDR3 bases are TGTGCCAGCAGCCAAGGGAACACACTTTCCTACGAGCAGTACTTC.

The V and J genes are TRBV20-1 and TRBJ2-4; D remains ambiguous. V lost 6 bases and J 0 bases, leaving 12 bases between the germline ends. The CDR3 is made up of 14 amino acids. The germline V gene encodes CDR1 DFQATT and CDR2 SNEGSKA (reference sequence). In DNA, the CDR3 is TGCAGTGCGCCCCACGACGGAGCCAAAAACATTCAGTACTTC. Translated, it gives CSAPHDGAKNIQYF.

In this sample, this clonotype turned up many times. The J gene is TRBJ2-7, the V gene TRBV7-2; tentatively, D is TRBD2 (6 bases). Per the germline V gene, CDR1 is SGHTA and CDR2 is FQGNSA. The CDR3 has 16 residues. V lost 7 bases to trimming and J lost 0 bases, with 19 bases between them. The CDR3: CASNSGEAGSSYEQYF. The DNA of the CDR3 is TGTGCCAGCAACTCCGGGGAGGCCGGCAGCTCCTACGAGCAGTACTTC.

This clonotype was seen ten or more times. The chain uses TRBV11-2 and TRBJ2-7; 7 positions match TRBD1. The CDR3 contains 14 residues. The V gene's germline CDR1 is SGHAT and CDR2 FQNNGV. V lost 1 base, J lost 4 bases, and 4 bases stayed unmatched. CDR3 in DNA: TGTGCCAGCAGCTTAGTTGAGGGGGCTTACGAGCAGTACTTC. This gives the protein CASSLVEGAYEQYF.

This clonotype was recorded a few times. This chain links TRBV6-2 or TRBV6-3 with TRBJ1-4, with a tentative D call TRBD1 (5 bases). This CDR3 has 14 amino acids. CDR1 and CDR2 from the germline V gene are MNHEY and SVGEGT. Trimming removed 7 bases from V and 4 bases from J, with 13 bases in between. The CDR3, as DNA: TGTGCCAGCACCCCGGGACTGTATAATGAAAAACTGTTTTTT. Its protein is CASTPGLYNEKLFF.

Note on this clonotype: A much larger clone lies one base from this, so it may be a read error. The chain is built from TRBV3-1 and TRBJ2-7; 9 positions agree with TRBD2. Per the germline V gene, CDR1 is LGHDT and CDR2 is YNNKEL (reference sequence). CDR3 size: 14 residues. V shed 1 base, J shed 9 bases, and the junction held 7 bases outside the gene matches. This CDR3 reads CASSQGTSEKWQYF. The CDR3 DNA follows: TGTGCCAGCAGCCAAGGGACTAGCGAGAAGTGGCAGTACTTC.

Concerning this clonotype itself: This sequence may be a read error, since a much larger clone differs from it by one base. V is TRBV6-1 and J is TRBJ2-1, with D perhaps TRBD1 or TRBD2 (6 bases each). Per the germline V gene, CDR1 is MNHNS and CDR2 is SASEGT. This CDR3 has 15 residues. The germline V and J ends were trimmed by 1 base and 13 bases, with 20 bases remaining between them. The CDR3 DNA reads TGTGCCAGCAGTGAAGTCCGGGGGCCGGCGGAGACCCAGTTCTTC. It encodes CASSEVRGPAETQFF.

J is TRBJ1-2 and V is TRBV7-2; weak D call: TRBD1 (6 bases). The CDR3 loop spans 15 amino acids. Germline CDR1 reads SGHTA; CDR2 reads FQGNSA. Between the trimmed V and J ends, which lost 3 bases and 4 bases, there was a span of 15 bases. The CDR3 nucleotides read TGTGCCAGCAGCTTGGTACAGGGCTCTGGCTATGGCTACACCTTC. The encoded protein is CASSLVQGSGYGYTF.

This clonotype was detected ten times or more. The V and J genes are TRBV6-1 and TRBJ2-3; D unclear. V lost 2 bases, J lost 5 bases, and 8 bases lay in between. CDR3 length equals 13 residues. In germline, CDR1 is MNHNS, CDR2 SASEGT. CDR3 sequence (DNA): TGTGCCAGCAGTGAAAATTCGGGAGATACGCAGTATTTT. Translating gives CASSENSGDTQYF.